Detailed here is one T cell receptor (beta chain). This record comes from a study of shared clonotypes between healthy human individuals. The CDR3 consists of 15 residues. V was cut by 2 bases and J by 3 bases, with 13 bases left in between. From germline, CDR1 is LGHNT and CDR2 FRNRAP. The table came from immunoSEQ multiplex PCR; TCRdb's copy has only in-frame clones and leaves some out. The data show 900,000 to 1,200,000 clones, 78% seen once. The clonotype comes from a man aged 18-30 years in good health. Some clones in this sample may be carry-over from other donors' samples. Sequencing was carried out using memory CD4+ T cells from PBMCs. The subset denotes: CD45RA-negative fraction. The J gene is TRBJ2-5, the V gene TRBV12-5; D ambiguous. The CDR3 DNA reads TGTGCTAGTGGTTTGTTTCTTCTAAGGGAAGAGACCCAGTACTTC. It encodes CASGLFLLREETQYF.